This T cell receptor beta chain was obtained from a study of blood T cell repertoires in COVID-19. Using immunoSEQ multiplex PCR, the repertoire was profiled, and TCRdb retains in-frame clones only, with some absent. The sample lists 250,000 to 350,000 clones, around 87% seen once, with roughly 5.2% in the top ten. This receptor was identified in a woman aged 25-40 years who had recovered from COVID-19. Specimen: PBMCs or T cells enriched from blood (not recorded which).

In nucleotides, the CDR3 is TGCGCCAGCAGTCAATTCTCACGGTGGGGAGGGGCTGGGGCCAACGTCCTGACTTTC. Translated, it gives CASSQFSRWGGAGANVLTF. V gene TRBV23-1 combines with J gene TRBJ2-6; TRBD2 matches 7 bases. Being an ORF, TRBV23-1 has a function that is uncertain. CDR3 length: 19 residues. V was pared by 1 base and J by 2 bases, with 11 bases of the junction left unmatched.